This is a list of T cell receptor beta chains from one sample in a study of blood T cells in healthy people across ages. TCRdb reprocessed the 5' RACE reads via MiXCR and lists one record per CDR3 protein. Of some 640,000 distinct CDR3 sequences listed, about half are singletons. Sequencing was done on a sample of blood. All receptors come from a woman in her sixties in good health. Both conserved end residues are part of each CDR3. The D gene is left open where the match is weak. Size is omitted from some rows. Given values are once, few, many or a class for expanded clones.

cdr3_aa cdr3_nt clone_size j_call d_call v_call
CASSLRDRSYTEAFF TGTGCCAGCAGCTTACGAGACAGGTCGTACACTGAAGCTTTCTTT - TRBJ1-1 - TRBV7-2
CASSLGGSGTYNEQFF TGTGCCAGCAGTTTAGGAGGGAGTGGGACCTACAATGAGCAGTTCTTC - TRBJ2-1 - TRBV27
CASGPSPTYNEQFF TGTGCCAGCGGACCTAGTCCTACTTACAATGAGCAGTTCTTC - TRBJ2-1 - TRBV7-2
CASSPWDRGLNEQYF TGTGCCAGCTCACCGTGGGACAGGGGGCTCAACGAGCAGTACTTC - TRBJ2-7 TRBD1 TRBV18
CASSLAPHRGHEQFF TGTGCCAGCAGCTTAGCCCCTCACAGGGGACATGAGCAGTTCTTC - TRBJ2-1 TRBD1 TRBV7-3
CSARDGGEEKLFF TGCAGTGCTAGAGATGGGGGAGAGGAAAAACTGTTTTTT once TRBJ1-4 - TRBV20-1
CASSVEGRRDEQFF TGTGCCAGCAGCGTAGAAGGTAGGCGAGATGAGCAGTTCTTC - TRBJ2-1 - TRBV9
CSVGNYEQYF TGCAGCGTGGGGAACTACGAGCAGTACTTC many TRBJ2-7 - TRBV29-1
CATSDPVTYEQYF TGTGCCACCAGTGACCCAGTTACCTACGAGCAGTACTTC - TRBJ2-7 - TRBV24-1
CASSLIGTGAKNIQYF TGTGCCAGCAGCTTGATAGGGACGGGAGCCAAAAACATTCAGTACTTC - TRBJ2-4 - TRBV7-9
CASSRGANGDTEAFF TGTGCCAGCAGTAGGGGTGCGAACGGTGATACTGAAGCTTTCTTT - TRBJ1-1 - TRBV27
CSAREGQPDSGANVLTF TGCAGTGCTAGAGAGGGGCAGCCTGACTCTGGGGCCAACGTCCTGACTTTC many TRBJ2-6 - TRBV20-1
CASRHGLAGVNEQFF TGTGCCAGCAGGCATGGACTAGCGGGAGTTAATGAGCAGTTCTTC - TRBJ2-1 TRBD2 TRBV11-1
CSVVVSSTDTQYF TGCAGCGTTGTGGTTTCTAGCACAGATACGCAGTATTTT - TRBJ2-3 - TRBV29-1
CSANTEDYGYTF TGCAGTGCTAACACTGAGGACTATGGCTACACCTTC - TRBJ1-2 - TRBV20-1
CSVPGTGGFGANVLTF TGCAGCGTCCCCGGGACAGGAGGCTTTGGGGCCAACGTCCTGACTTTC few TRBJ2-6 TRBD1 TRBV29-1
CASSRTLNTEAFF TGTGCCAGCAGTAGAACATTGAACACTGAAGCTTTCTTT few TRBJ1-1 - TRBV6-1
CSAETRGTEGNSPLHF TGCAGTGCTGAGACGCGCGGGACGGAGGGTAATTCACCCCTCCACTTT - TRBJ1-6 - TRBV20-1
CASSLAPGQLEAFF TGTGCCAGCAGCTTAGCGCCGGGACAGCTTGAAGCTTTCTTT - TRBJ1-1 TRBD1 TRBV7-9
CASSPPSASYEQYF TGTGCCAGCTCACCACCGTCGGCCTCCTACGAGCAGTACTTC - TRBJ2-7 - TRBV18
CASSLQAGRPQHF TGTGCCAGCAGTTTACAGGCGGGACGGCCCCAGCATTTT few TRBJ1-5 - TRBV27
CASRAGGVETQYF TGTGCCAGCAGAGCGGGGGGGGTCGAGACCCAGTACTTC - TRBJ2-5 TRBD2 TRBV7-2
CASSYSTAPDPTSGRALVNEQFF TGTGCCAGCAGTTACTCGACGGCTCCCGACCCGACTAGCGGGAGGGCCCTGGTTAATGAGCAGTTCTTC - TRBJ2-1 TRBD2 TRBV6-2/TRBV6-3
CASSQGASGRDTQYF TGTGCCAGCAGCCAAGGGGCTAGCGGAAGAGATACGCAGTATTTT few TRBJ2-3 TRBD2 TRBV4-2
CSASIRNTEAFF TGCAGTGCTAGCATCAGGAACACTGAAGCTTTCTTT - TRBJ1-1 - TRBV20-1
CSVEALAKNIQYF TGCAGCGTTGAGGCTTTAGCCAAAAACATTCAGTACTTC many TRBJ2-4 - TRBV29-1
CAWSGDSSYNEQFF TGTGCCTGGAGTGGGGACTCTTCCTACAATGAGCAGTTCTTC - TRBJ2-1 - TRBV30
CASSSRLDSCEQYF TGTGCCAGCAGCTCTAGACTGGATTCCTGCGAGCAGTACTTC - TRBJ2-7 - TRBV7-2
CSARDSAGIQETQYF TGCAGTGCTAGAGATTCGGCGGGAATCCAAGAGACCCAGTACTTC - TRBJ2-5 - TRBV20-1
CASSPRGRIGGELFF TGTGCCAGCTCACCAAGGGGGCGCATCGGCGGGGAGCTGTTTTTT - TRBJ2-2 TRBD1 TRBV18
CASSLVSGDPTITDTQYF TGCGCCAGCAGCTTGGTATCGGGAGATCCAACGATCACAGATACGCAGTATTTT many TRBJ2-3 - TRBV5-1